This entry lists 10 T cell receptor beta chains sequenced from one sample in a study of CD8+ T cells in alopecia areata. Treatment here: oral pan-JAK inhibitor, 5-10 mg twice daily. TCR sequencing used cDNA made by reverse transcription of extracted RNA. Method: immunoSEQ multiplex PCR; TCRdb's copy keeps in-frame clones and lacks some. The sample yields 200,000 to 250,000 clones, less than 75% seen once. The sequenced sample was CD4+ T cells sorted from blood, obtained at week 4, from a patient treated with tofacitinib. The receptors stem from a human donor with alopecia areata.

Details on this clone: One end of the junction is discordant with germline, which a read error may explain. The rearrangement links TRBV9 to TRBJ1-2; D may be TRBD1 (5 bases). The CDR3 is 13 residues long. CDR1 is SGDLS, CDR2 YYNGEE, per germline. CDR3 amino acids: CASSPRGTGRLFF. The CDR3 coding sequence is TGTGCCAGCAGCCCACGTGGGACCGGAAGACTCTTCTTC.

The gene calls are TRBV27 and TRBJ1-6; 7 bases fit TRBD1. Germline CDR1 MNHEY, CDR2 SMNVEV (reference sequence). J lost 10 bases, V lost 2 bases, and 14 bases had no gene match. CDR3 length: 17 residues. CDR3 sequence reads: CASSLRPGTVFRSPLHF. CDR3 DNA sequence: TGTGCCAGCAGTTTAAGGCCGGGGACAGTCTTTCGATCACCCCTCCACTTT.

This clone occurred a few times. V is TRBV19 and J is TRBJ1-1; D possibly corresponds to TRBD1 (6 bases). Germline-derived CDR1 and CDR2 are LNHDA and SQIVND (reference sequence). The CDR3 extends over 14 amino acids. The germline V and J ends were trimmed by 10 bases and 1 base, with 16 bases remaining between them. This chain's CDR3 is CATTHDRRNTEAFF. The CDR3 nucleotides are TGTGCCACTACCCACGACAGGAGGAACACTGAAGCTTTCTTT.

J is TRBJ1-1 and V is TRBV29-1; D is perhaps TRBD1 (6 bases). V lost 5 bases to trimming and J lost 2 bases, with 15 bases between them. Germline V gene lookup returns CDR1 SQVTM and CDR2 ANQGSEA. The CDR3 spans 14 residues. The CDR3 region has the DNA TGCAGCGTTCACTCGGACAGTTTTAACACTGAAGCTTTCTTT. Translation gives CSVHSDSFNTEAFF.

The rearrangement joins TRBV7-2 to TRBJ2-7; D might be TRBD2 (5 bases). Trimming left V 6 bases short and J 3 bases short, with 9 bases between. The CDR3 runs 12 residues. The germline V gene has CDR1 SGHTA and CDR2 FQGNSA. For the CDR3, the DNA is TGTGCCAGCAGGTCAGGAGGCTACGAGCAGTACTTC. It specifies CASRSGGYEQYF.

The chain carries TRBV19 and TRBJ2-7; 7 nucleotides align to TRBD1. The CDR3 is made up of 14 amino acids. CDR1 LNHDA and CDR2 SQIVND come from the germline V gene (reference sequence). After removal of 5 bases from V and 3 bases from J, the junction contained 7 bases not matched to a gene. CDR3: CASSSRGRIYEQYF. The DNA for the CDR3 is TGTGCCAGTAGTTCAAGGGGGCGCATCTACGAGCAGTACTTC.

This chain links TRBV5-1 with TRBJ2-5; D is possibly TRBD1 or TRBD2 (5 bases each). The CDR3 runs to 15 residues. Trimming left V 0 bases short and J 1 base short, with 10 bases between. CDR1 and CDR2 from the germline V gene are SGHRS and YFSETQ. CDR3 region: CASSLGGTGQETQYF. CDR3 DNA: TGCGCCAGCAGCTTGGGGGGGACCGGCCAAGAGACCCAGTACTTC.

CDR3 sequence reads: CASSPGSKDTQYF. The CDR3 region has the DNA TGTGCCAGCAGCCCCGGTTCAAAGGATACGCAGTATTTT. The gene calls are TRBV11-2 and TRBJ2-3; unclear D gene. Germline V lookup: CDR1 SGHAT, CDR2 FQNNGV. The ends were cut back, 5 bases at V and 6 bases at J, with 12 bases in the middle. The CDR3 consists of 13 residues.

V usage is TRBV5-6 and J usage is TRBJ1-1; no firm D call. V was pared by 0 bases and J by 6 bases, with 9 bases between. The CDR3 is made up of 13 amino acids. CDR1 SGHDT and CDR2 YYEEEE come from the germline V gene. For the CDR3, the DNA is TGTGCCAGCAGCTTGGGCAGGACGGCTGAAGCTTTCTTT. It codes for CASSLGRTAEAFF.

This clone showed up just a few times. The rearrangement joins TRBV5-6 to TRBJ2-3, with TRBD1 identical over 7 bases. J was trimmed by 5 bases and V by 3 bases; bases with no gene match: 9. CDR3 length: 15 residues. Germline values: CDR1 SGHDT, CDR2 YYEEEE. CDR3 residues: CASSSRPGQLDTQYF. The CDR3 DNA is TGTGCCAGCAGCTCCAGACCGGGACAGCTAGATACGCAGTATTTT.